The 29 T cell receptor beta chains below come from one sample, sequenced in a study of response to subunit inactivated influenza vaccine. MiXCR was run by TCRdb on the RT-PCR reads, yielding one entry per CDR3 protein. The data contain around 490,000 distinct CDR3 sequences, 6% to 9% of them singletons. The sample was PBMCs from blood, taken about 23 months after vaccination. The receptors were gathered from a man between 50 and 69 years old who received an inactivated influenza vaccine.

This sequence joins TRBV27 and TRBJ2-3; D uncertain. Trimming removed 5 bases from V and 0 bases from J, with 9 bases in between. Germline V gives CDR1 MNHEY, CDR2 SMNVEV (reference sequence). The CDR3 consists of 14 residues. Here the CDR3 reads CASSPVSSTDTQYF. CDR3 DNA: TGTGCCAGCAGTCCTGTTTCTAGCACAGATACGCAGTATTTT.

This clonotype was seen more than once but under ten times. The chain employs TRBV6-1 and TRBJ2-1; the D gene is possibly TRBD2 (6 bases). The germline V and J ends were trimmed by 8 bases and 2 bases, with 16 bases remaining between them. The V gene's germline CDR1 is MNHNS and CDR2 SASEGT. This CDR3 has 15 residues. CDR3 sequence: CASRATGVAYNEQFF. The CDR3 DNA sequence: TGTGCCAGCCGTGCAACGGGGGTGGCCTACAATGAGCAGTTCTTC.

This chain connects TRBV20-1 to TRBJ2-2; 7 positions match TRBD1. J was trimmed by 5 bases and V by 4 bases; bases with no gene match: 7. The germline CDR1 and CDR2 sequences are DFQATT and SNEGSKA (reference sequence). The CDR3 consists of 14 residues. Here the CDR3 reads CSATDRVKTGELFF. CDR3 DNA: TGCAGTGCTACCGACAGGGTTAAGACCGGGGAGCTGTTTTTT.

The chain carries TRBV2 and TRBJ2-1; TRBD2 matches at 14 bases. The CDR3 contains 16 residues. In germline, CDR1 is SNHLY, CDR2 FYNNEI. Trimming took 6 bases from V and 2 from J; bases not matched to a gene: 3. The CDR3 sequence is CASSKGLAGAYNEQFF. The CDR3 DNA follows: TGTGCCAGCAGCAAGGGACTAGCGGGGGCCTACAATGAGCAGTTCTTC.

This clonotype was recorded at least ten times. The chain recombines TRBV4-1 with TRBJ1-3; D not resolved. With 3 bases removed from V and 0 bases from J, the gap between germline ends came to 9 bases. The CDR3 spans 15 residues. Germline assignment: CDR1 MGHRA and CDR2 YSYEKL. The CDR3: CASSHPLSSGNTIYF. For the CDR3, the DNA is TGCGCCAGCAGCCACCCTCTCAGCTCTGGAAACACCATATATTTT.

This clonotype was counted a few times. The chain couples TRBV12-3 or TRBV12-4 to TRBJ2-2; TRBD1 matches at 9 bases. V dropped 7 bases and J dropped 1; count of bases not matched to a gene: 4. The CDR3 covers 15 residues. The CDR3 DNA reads TGTGCCAGCACCAGGGGACAGGGGAACACCGGGGAGCTGTTTTTT. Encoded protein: CASTRGQGNTGELFF.

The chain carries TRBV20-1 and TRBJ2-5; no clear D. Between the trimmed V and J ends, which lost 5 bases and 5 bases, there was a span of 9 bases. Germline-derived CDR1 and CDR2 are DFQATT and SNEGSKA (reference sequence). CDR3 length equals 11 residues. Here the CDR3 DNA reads TGCAGTGCTCTCCACGTGGAGACCCAGTACTTC. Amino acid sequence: CSALHVETQYF.

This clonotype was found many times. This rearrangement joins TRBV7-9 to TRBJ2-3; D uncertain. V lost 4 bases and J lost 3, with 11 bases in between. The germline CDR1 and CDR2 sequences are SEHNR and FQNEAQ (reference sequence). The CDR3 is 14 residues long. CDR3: CASSSRTLTDTQYF. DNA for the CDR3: TGTGCCAGCAGCTCTCGGACCCTGACAGATACGCAGTATTTT.

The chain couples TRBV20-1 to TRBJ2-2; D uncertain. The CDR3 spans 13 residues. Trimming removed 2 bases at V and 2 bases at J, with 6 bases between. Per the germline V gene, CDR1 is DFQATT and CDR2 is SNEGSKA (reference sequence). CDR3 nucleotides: TGCAGTGCTAGACTGGAAAACACCGGGGAGCTGTTTTTT. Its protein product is CSARLENTGELFF.

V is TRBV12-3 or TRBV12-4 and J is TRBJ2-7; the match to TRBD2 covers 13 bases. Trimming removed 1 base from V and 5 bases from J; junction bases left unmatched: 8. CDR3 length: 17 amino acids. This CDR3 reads CASSLGTSGSVSDEQYF. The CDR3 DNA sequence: TGTGCCAGCAGTTTAGGGACTAGCGGGAGTGTGAGCGACGAGCAGTACTTC.

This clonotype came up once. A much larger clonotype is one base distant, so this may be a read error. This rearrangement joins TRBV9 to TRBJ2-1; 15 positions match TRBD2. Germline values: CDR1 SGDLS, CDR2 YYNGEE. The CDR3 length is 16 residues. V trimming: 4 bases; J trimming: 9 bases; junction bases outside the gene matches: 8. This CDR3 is CASSPGLAGGNSEQFF. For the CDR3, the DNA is TGTGCCAGCAGCCCGGGACTAGCGGGGGGAAACAGTGAGCAGTTCTTC.

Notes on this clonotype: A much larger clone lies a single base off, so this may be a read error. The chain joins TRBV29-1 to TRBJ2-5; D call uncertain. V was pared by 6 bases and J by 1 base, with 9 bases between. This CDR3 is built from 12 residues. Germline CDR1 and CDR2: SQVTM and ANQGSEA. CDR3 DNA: TGCAGCGTGGTCGTCAGCCAAGAGACCCAGTACTTC. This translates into CSVVVSQETQYF. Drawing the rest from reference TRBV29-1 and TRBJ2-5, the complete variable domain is SAVISQKPSRDICQRGTSLTIQCQVDSQVTMMFWYRQQPGQSLTLIATANQGSEATYESGFVIDKFPISRPNLTFSTLTVSNMSPEDSSIYLCSVVVSQETQYFGPGTRLLVL.

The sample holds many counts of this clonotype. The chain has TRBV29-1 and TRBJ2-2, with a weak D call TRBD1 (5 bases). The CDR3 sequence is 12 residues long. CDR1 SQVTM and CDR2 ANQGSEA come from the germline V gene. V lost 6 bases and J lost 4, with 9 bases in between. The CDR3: CSVGRGTGELFF. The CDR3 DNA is TGCAGCGTCGGAAGGGGCACCGGGGAGCTGTTTTTT.

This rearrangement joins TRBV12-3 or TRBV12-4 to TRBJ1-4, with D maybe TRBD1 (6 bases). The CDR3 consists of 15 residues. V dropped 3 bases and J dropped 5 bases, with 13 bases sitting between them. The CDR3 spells CASSFHSGANEKLFF. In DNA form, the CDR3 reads TGTGCCAGCAGTTTTCATTCAGGGGCGAATGAAAAACTGTTTTTT.

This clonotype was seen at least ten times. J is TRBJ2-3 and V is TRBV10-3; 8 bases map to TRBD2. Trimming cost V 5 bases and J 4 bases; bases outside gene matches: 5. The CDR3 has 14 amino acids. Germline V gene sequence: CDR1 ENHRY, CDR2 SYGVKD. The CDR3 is CAISTSGGSDTQYF. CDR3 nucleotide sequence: TGTGCCATCAGTACAAGCGGGGGATCAGATACGCAGTATTTT.

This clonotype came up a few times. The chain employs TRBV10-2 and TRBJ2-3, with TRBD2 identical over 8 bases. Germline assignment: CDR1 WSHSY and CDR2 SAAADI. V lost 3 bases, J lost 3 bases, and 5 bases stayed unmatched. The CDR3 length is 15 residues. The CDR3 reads CASSDRGGLTDTQYF. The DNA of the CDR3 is TGCGCCAGCAGTGACCGGGGGGGGCTAACAGATACGCAGTATTTT.

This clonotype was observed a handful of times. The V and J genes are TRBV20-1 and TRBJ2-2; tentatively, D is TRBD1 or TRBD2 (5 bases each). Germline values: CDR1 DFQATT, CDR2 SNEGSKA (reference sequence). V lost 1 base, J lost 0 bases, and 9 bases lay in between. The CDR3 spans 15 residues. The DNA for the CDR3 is TGCAGTGCTAGAGGAGGGGCCACGAACACCGGGGAGCTGTTTTTT. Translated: CSARGGATNTGELFF.

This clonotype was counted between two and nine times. The CDR3 nucleotides read TGTGCCAGCAGCTCCCAACTAGCGGGAGGGAGACGTTACGAGCAGTACTTC. It yields the protein CASSSQLAGGRRYEQYF. J is TRBJ2-7 and V is TRBV7-2; 13 nucleotides agree with TRBD2. Per the germline V gene, CDR1 is SGHTA and CDR2 is FQGNSA. V was pared by 4 bases and J by 4 bases, with 10 bases of the junction left unmatched. The CDR3 sequence is 17 residues long.

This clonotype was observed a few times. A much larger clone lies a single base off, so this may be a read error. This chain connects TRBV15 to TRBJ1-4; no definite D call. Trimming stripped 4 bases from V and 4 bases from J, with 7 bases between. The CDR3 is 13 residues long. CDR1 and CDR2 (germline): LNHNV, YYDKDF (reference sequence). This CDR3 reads CATSIGLNEKLFF. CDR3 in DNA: TGTGCCACCAGCATCGGACTTAATGAAAAACTGTTTTTT.

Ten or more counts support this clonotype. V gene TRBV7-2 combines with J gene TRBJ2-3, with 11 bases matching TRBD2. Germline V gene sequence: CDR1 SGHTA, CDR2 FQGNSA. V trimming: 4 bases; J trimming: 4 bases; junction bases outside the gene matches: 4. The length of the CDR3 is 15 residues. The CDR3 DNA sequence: TGTGCCAGCAGCTGGACTAGCGGGTTGTCAGATACGCAGTATTTT. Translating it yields CASSWTSGLSDTQYF.

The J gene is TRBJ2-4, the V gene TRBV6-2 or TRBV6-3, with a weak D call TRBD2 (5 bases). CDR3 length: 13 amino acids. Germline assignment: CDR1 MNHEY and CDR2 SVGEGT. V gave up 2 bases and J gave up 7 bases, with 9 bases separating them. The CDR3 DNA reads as TGTGCCAGCAGTTACAGGGAGTTCAACATTCAGTACTTC. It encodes CASSYREFNIQYF.

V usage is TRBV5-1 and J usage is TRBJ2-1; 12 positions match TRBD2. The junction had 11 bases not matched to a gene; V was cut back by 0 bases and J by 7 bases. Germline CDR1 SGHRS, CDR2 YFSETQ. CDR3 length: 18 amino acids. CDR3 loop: CASSLGGASGRVGNEQFF. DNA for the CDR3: TGCGCCAGCAGCTTGGGGGGCGCTAGCGGGAGGGTAGGGAATGAGCAGTTCTTC.

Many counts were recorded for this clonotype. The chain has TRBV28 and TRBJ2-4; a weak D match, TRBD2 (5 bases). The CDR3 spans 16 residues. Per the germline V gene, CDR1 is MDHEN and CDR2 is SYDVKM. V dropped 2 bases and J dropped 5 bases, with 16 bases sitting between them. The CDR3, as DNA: TGTGCCAGCAGTTTAGCCGGACTGGGAGAGGAAAACATTCAGTACTTC. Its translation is CASSLAGLGEENIQYF.

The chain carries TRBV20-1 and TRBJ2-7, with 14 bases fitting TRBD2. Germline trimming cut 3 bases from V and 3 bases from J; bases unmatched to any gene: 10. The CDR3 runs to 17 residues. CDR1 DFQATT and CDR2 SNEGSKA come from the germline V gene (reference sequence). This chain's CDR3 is CSASPGTSGRRGYEQYF. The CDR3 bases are TGCAGTGCTAGTCCCGGGACTAGCGGGAGAAGAGGCTACGAGCAGTACTTC.

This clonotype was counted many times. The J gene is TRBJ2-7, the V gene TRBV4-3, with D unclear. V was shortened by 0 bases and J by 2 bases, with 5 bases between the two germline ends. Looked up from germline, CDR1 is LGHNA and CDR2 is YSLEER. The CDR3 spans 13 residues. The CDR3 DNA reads TGCGCCAGCAGCCAAGATACTACCTACGAGCAGTACTTC. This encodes CASSQDTTYEQYF.

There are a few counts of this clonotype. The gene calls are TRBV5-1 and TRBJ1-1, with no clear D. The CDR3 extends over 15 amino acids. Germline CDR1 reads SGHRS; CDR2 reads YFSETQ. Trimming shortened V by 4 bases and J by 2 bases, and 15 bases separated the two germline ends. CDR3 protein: CASSVSWETNTEAFF. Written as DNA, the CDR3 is TGCGCCAGCAGCGTAAGTTGGGAGACTAACACTGAAGCTTTCTTT. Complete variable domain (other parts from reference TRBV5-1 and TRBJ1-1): KAGVTQTPRYLIKTRGQQVTLSCSPISGHRSVSWYQQTPGQGLQFLFEYFSETQRNKGNFPGRFSGRQFSNSRSEMNVSTLELGDSALYLCASSVSWETNTEAFFGQGTRLTVV.

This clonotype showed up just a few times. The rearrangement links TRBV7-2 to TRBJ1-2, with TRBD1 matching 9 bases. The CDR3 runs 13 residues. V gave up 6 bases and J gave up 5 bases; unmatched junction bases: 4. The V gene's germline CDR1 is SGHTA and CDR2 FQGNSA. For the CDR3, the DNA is TGTGCCAGCAGACTCGGGACAGGGTATGGCTACACCTTC. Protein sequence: CASRLGTGYGYTF.

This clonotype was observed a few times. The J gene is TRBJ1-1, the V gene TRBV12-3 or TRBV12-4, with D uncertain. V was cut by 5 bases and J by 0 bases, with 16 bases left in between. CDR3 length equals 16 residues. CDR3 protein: CASSQGRVGVNTEAFF. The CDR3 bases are TGTGCCAGCAGTCAAGGTAGGGTCGGGGTGAACACTGAAGCTTTCTTT.

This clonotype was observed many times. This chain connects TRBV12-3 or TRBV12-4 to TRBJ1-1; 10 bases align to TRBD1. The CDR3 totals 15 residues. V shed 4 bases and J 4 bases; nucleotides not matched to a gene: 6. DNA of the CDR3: TGTGCCAGCAGTTGGCGGACAGGGGGATCCACTGAAGCTTTCTTT. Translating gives CASSWRTGGSTEAFF.